Below, 27 T cell receptor beta chains from the same sample are listed, as sequenced in a study of Graves' ophthalmopathy and Graves' hyperthyroidism. From RNA, the CDR3 regions of TCR beta chains were amplified and sequenced. First-round RT-PCR employed HTBI primers, with a second-round multiplex PCR after it. TCRdb passed the multiplex PCR reads through MiXCR, listing each CDR3 protein once. The sample yields 600,000 to 950,000 distinct CDR3 sequences, roughly 41% seen once. The sample comprised peripheral blood. The source of these receptors is an adult man with Graves' ophthalmopathy.

The rearrangement uses TRBV9 and TRBJ2-5, with D tentatively TRBD2 (5 bases). The ends were cut back, 5 bases at V and 5 bases at J, with 13 bases in the middle. CDR3 length: 13 amino acids. Per germline, CDR1 SGDLS and CDR2 YYNGEE. CDR3 sequence: CASSLRVWETQYF. In DNA form, the CDR3 reads TGTGCCAGCAGTTTGAGGGTGTGGGAGACCCAGTACTTC.

V is TRBV10-3 and J is TRBJ1-6; D perhaps matches TRBD1 (6 bases). This CDR3 region has 14 residues. Germline-derived CDR1 and CDR2 are ENHRY and SYGVKD. V lost 11 bases and J 9 bases, leaving 20 bases between the germline ends. CDR3 in amino acids: CAWSVGQGISPLHF. The CDR3 nucleotides read TGTGCCTGGAGTGTAGGTCAGGGGATTTCACCCCTCCACTTT.

The V gene is TRBV29-1, the J gene TRBJ2-2, with D tentatively TRBD1 (5 bases). The CDR3 covers 13 residues. Germline V lookup: CDR1 SQVTM, CDR2 ANQGSEA. Trimming stripped 3 bases from V and 5 bases from J, with 10 bases between. CDR3 nucleotides: TGCAGCGTTGAGGCAGGGTGGACCGGGGAGCTGTTTTTT. Protein: CSVEAGWTGELFF.

The V call is TRBV20-1, the J call TRBJ2-7, with 10 nucleotides matching TRBD1. The CDR3 length is 14 residues. V was clipped by 1 base and J by 5 bases; unmatched bases: 5. In germline, CDR1 is DFQATT, CDR2 SNEGSKA (reference sequence). The CDR3, as DNA: TGCAGTGCTAGAGGCGACAGGGGGCGTAACGAGCAGTACTTC. It specifies CSARGDRGRNEQYF.

In this sample, this clonotype turned up a few times. At one end, the junction sequence differs from germline, possibly due to a read error. The chain has TRBV10-3 and TRBJ1-6; D call uncertain. This CDR3 has 15 amino acids. Germline CDR1 ENHRY, CDR2 SYGVKD. The CDR3 sequence is CASSYSGPRDSPLHF. CDR3 nucleotides: TGTGCCAGCAGTTACTCGGGCCCGAGGGATTCACCCCTCCACTTT.

This clonotype was counted between two and nine times. The CDR3 coding sequence is TGTGCCAGTAGTCAGGGGACTACCCAAGAGACCCAGTACTTC. The encoded protein is CASSQGTTQETQYF. The chain joins TRBV19 to TRBJ2-5; D perhaps matches TRBD2 (7 bases). Trimming took 5 bases from V and 1 from J, leaving 11 bases between them. The CDR3 runs to 14 residues. Germline V gene sequence: CDR1 LNHDA, CDR2 SQIVND (reference sequence).

This clonotype was counted many times. The CDR3 reads CAISDWGQGDYEQYF. CDR3 coding DNA: TGTGCCATCAGTGACTGGGGACAGGGTGACTACGAGCAGTACTTC. The chain combines TRBV10-3 with TRBJ2-7; 9 bases agree with TRBD1. Germline V lookup: CDR1 ENHRY, CDR2 SYGVKD. V trimming: 3 bases; J trimming: 3 bases; junction bases outside the gene matches: 6. The CDR3 covers 15 residues.

This clonotype has only a few counts. V is TRBV10-3 and J is TRBJ2-5; a possible D gene is TRBD2 (5 bases). The length of the CDR3 is 14 residues. Looked up from germline, CDR1 is ENHRY and CDR2 is SYGVKD. The CDR3 protein is CATQKFGVQETQYF. For the CDR3, the DNA is TGTGCAACTCAGAAGTTCGGGGTCCAAGAGACCCAGTACTTC.

This chain connects TRBV25-1 to TRBJ2-7; the match to TRBD1 covers 12 bases. The CDR3 runs to 16 residues. Germline-derived CDR1 and CDR2 are MGHDK and SYGVNS. J was trimmed by 5 bases and V by 1 base; bases with no gene match: 6. CDR3 region: CASSESMGTGGHEQYF. The CDR3 region has the DNA TGTGCCAGCAGTGAATCCATGGGGACAGGGGGCCACGAGCAGTACTTC.

The chain joins TRBV5-1 to TRBJ2-5; 10 nucleotides line up with TRBD2. With V trimmed by 1 base and J by 5 bases, 5 bases remained unmatched. The CDR3 is made up of 15 amino acids. CDR1 SGHRS and CDR2 YFSETQ come from the germline V gene. Here the CDR3 reads CASSLKTSGSETQYF. CDR3 sequence (DNA): TGCGCCAGCAGCTTGAAGACTAGCGGGTCTGAGACCCAGTACTTC.

This clonotype was recorded many times. J is TRBJ1-2 and V is TRBV25-1; TRBD1 matches at 9 bases. The CDR3 extends over 14 amino acids. V lost 5 bases, J lost 7 bases, and 8 bases stayed unmatched. Germline-derived CDR1 and CDR2 are MGHDK and SYGVNS. CDR3 amino acids: CASSPGTGTFGYTF. The CDR3, as DNA: TGTGCCAGCAGTCCCGGGACAGGGACGTTTGGCTACACCTTC.

This clonotype came up many times. The J gene is TRBJ2-7, the V gene TRBV11-2, with 8 bases matching TRBD1. The V and J ends lost 5 bases and 2 bases, in that order; junction bases with no gene match: 5. The CDR3 has 14 amino acids. Germline lookup yields CDR1 SGHAT and CDR2 FQNNGV. CDR3 coding DNA: TGTGCCAGCAGCATAACGACAGGGGCCTACGAGCAGTACTTC. Translating it yields CASSITTGAYEQYF. Variable domain in full (rest from reference TRBV11-2 and TRBJ2-7): EAGVAQSPRYKIIEKRQSVAFWCNPISGHATLYWYQQILGQGPKLLIQFQNNGVVDDSQLPKDRFSAERLKGVDSTLKIQPAKLEDSAVYLCASSITTGAYEQYFGPGTRLTVT.

Note on this clonotype: A much larger clonotype is one base distant, so this may be a read error. The V and J genes are TRBV2 and TRBJ2-5; the D gene is possibly TRBD1 (6 bases). The CDR3 has 15 amino acids. CDR1 is SNHLY and CDR2 is FYNNEI in the germline V gene. Written as DNA, the CDR3 is TGTGCCAGCAGTGCGGCCGCTGGGGGCCAAGAGGCCCAGTACTTC. Its translation is CASSAAAGGQEAQYF.

V and J are TRBV10-3 and TRBJ2-6, with 7 bases lining up with TRBD1. Germline loops: CDR1 ENHRY, CDR2 SYGVKD. The CDR3 loop spans 16 amino acids. J was trimmed by 0 bases and V by 11 bases; bases with no gene match: 10. The chain's CDR3 is CALRTGLNSGANVLTF. The CDR3 DNA reads as TGTGCCCTTAGGACAGGCCTGAACTCTGGGGCCAACGTCCTGACTTTC.

The V and J genes are TRBV2 and TRBJ2-5, with 8 positions matching TRBD2. This CDR3 comprises 14 residues. In germline, CDR1 is SNHLY, CDR2 FYNNEI. Unmatched junction bases numbered 8, after V lost 6 bases and J lost 5 bases. The CDR3 DNA reads as TGTGCCAGCAGCCCCCCGGGACTAGTGGAGACCCAGTACTTC. It translates to CASSPPGLVETQYF.

The chain has TRBV5-5 and TRBJ2-5; 12 bases align to TRBD2. CDR3 length: 20 amino acids. V lost 0 bases to trimming and J lost 5 bases; unmatched junction nucleotides: 17. Looked up from germline, CDR1 is SGHKS and CDR2 is YYEKEE (reference sequence). CDR3: CASSLAVETSGGLPGETQYF. CDR3 in DNA: TGTGCCAGCAGCTTGGCAGTGGAGACTAGCGGGGGCTTACCAGGGGAGACCCAGTACTTC.

This clonotype has more than one count but fewer than ten. V gene TRBV20-1 combines with J gene TRBJ1-5; 7 bases are a match to TRBD1. CDR3 size: 13 residues. Trimming removed 6 bases from V and 3 bases from J; junction bases left unmatched: 5. The V gene's germline CDR1 is DFQATT and CDR2 SNEGSKA (reference sequence). The CDR3 DNA sequence: TGCAGTGCATCGAAGGGGGCCAATCAGCCCCAGCATTTT. Translation gives CSASKGANQPQHF.

The chain joins TRBV24-1 to TRBJ2-5; D perhaps matches TRBD1 (6 bases). V lost 4 bases, J lost 4 bases, and 12 bases lay in between. From germline, CDR1 is KGHDR and CDR2 SFDVKD. The length of the CDR3 is 14 residues. DNA of the CDR3: TGTGCCACCAGTGACAGGGGCTCTGGAGAGACCCAGTACTTC. This translates into CATSDRGSGETQYF.

The chain's CDR3 is CASSIAKTFLSGELFF. DNA of the CDR3: TGTGCCAGTAGTATTGCCAAAACATTCTTGTCCGGGGAGCTGTTTTTT. The chain has TRBV19 and TRBJ2-2; D gene uncertain. The germline gives CDR1 LNHDA, CDR2 SQIVND (reference sequence). This CDR3 is built from 16 residues. The V end lost 3 bases, the J end lost 6 bases, and 17 bases lay between the germline ends.

Turning to this clonotype: A much larger clone is a single base away; this may be a read error. V and J are TRBV25-1 and TRBJ2-2; TRBD1 might be the D (5 bases). Germline CDR1 reads MGHDK; CDR2 reads SYGVNS. CDR3 size: 20 residues. The CDR3 protein is CAGSLVRLLSGRANTGELFF. The CDR3 DNA is TGTGCCGGCAGCTTAGTTCGCCTACTATCCGGCAGGGCGAACACCGGGGAGCTGTTTTTT.

The CDR3 region has the DNA TGTGCCAGCAGCTCTTACAGGGGGTACCAAGAGACCCAGTACTTC. As protein: CASSSYRGYQETQYF. The J gene is TRBJ2-5, the V gene TRBV7-2; 8 bases match TRBD1. J gave up 0 bases and V 4 bases, and 4 bases lay outside the gene matches. This CDR3 comprises 15 residues. Germline values: CDR1 SGHTA, CDR2 FQGNSA.

This clonotype was detected a few times. V and J are TRBV20-1 and TRBJ1-1, with 7 bases matching TRBD1. This CDR3 is built from 16 residues. V shed 3 bases and J 1 base; nucleotides not matched to a gene: 11. From germline, CDR1 is DFQATT and CDR2 SNEGSKA (reference sequence). The CDR3 nucleotides are TGCAGTGCTAGTGATTACATCGGGACAGAGAACACTGAAGCTTTCTTT. Translating it yields CSASDYIGTENTEAFF.

In this sample, this clonotype turned up many times. The chain recombines TRBV20-1 with TRBJ2-7; D remains ambiguous. The CDR3 has 14 residues. Between the trimmed V and J ends, which lost 0 bases and 3 bases, there was a span of 12 bases. Germline values: CDR1 DFQATT, CDR2 SNEGSKA (reference sequence). The CDR3 DNA sequence: TGCAGTGCTAGAGAGTCTCCATCGAGCTACGAGCAGTACTTC. Its translation is CSARESPSSYEQYF.

Notes on this clonotype: A much larger clone differs by one base, so this may be a read error. The chain has TRBV10-3 and TRBJ2-5; 12 nucleotides agree with TRBD1. Germline-derived CDR1 and CDR2 are ENHRY and SYGVKD. V shed 4 bases and J 13 bases; nucleotides not matched to a gene: 13. CDR3 length: 15 residues. CDR3 coding DNA: TGTGCCATCAGTGCCGAGGGACAGGGGGCCTACGAGCGGTACTTC. Translation: CAISAEGQGAYERYF.

This clonotype has more than one count but fewer than ten. J is TRBJ2-5 and V is TRBV20-1; 10 positions agree with TRBD2. Germline V gives CDR1 DFQATT, CDR2 SNEGSKA (reference sequence). J gave up 2 bases and V 8 bases, and 5 bases lay outside the gene matches. This CDR3 is built from 13 residues. CDR3 in DNA: TGCAGTAAGCTAGCGGGAGATCAAGAGACCCAGTACTTC. Translation gives CSKLAGDQETQYF.

This chain links TRBV6-5 with TRBJ1-1; tentative D call: TRBD1 (5 bases). Per germline, CDR1 MNHEY and CDR2 SVGAGI. CDR3 length: 13 residues. The V and J ends lost 4 bases and 8 bases respectively, with 14 bases between them. CDR3 loop: CASSSQGPGEAFF. In DNA form, the CDR3 reads TGTGCCAGCAGTTCCCAGGGACCTGGCGAAGCTTTCTTT.

V usage is TRBV19 and J usage is TRBJ1-1; D may be TRBD1 (5 bases). Trimming stripped 4 bases from V and 1 base from J, with 16 bases between. Germline-derived CDR1 and CDR2 are LNHDA and SQIVND (reference sequence). This CDR3 spans 16 amino acids. The CDR3 here is CASSRPTDFKNTEAFF. The CDR3 nucleotides read TGTGCCAGTAGTAGGCCGACAGATTTTAAGAACACTGAAGCTTTCTTT.